This T cell receptor (beta chain) is from a study of cytomegalovirus exposure and HLA in healthy donors. Study at large: An early data release held tens of millions of unique TCRs from HLA-typed donors.

Comments on this clone: Its specificity is unknown.

Findings and limits, study-wide: Later analysis associated a missense DCLRE1C variant with TCR beta V- and J-gene trimming. Accounts indicate the classifier identified cytomegalovirus status with strong specificity and sensitivity. Roughly uniform depth of sequencing across donors was assumed in presence/absence analyses.

The study ran its PCR with 60 Vbeta and 13 Jbeta primers. Sequencing used immunoSEQ multiplex PCR; TCRdb keeps in-frame clones, though not all of them. Of 120,000 or so clones listed, about 73% are singletons. This clonotype was obtained from a woman aged 40 to 50 in good health and CMV-seronegative. The sample taken for sequencing was PBMCs.

This CDR3 is CASSPGGGVSQPQHF. The CDR3 DNA follows: TGTGCCAGCAGTCCCGGAGGGGGGGTGAGTCAGCCCCAGCATTTT. This chain links TRBV6-5 with TRBJ1-5, with D perhaps TRBD1 (6 bases). The CDR3 totals 15 residues. Trimming shortened V by 5 bases and J by 6 bases, and 17 bases separated the two germline ends. CDR1 is MNHEY, CDR2 SVGAGI, per germline.